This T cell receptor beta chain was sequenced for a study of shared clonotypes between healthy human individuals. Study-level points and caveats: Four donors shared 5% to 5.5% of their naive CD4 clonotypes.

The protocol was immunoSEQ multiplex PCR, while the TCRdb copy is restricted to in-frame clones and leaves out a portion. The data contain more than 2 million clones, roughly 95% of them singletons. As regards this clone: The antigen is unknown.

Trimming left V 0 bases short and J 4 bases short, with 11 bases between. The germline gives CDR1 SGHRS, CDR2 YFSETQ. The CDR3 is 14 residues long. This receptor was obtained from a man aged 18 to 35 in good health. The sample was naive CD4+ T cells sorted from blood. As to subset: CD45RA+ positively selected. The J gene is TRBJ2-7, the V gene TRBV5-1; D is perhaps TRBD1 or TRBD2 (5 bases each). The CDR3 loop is CASSLGGNGYEQYF. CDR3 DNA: TGCGCCAGCAGCTTGGGGGGGAACGGGTACGAGCAGTACTTC.